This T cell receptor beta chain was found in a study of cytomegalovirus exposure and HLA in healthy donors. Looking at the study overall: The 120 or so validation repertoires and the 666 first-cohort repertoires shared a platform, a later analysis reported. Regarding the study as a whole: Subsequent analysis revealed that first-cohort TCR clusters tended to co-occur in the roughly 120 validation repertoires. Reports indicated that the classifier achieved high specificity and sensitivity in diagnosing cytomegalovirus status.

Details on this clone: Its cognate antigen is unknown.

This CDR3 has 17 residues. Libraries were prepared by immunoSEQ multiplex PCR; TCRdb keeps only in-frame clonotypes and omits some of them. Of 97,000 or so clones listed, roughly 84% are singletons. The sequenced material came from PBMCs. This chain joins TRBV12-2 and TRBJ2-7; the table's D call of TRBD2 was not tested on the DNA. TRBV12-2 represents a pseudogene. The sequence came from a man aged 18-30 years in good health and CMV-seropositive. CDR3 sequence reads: CASRPAWTSGRTYEQYF. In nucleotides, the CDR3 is TGTGCAAGTCGCCCGGCTTGGACTAGCGGGAGAACCTACGAGCAGTACTTC.